The 21 T cell receptor beta chains given below trace back to one sample, sequenced in a study of blood T cell repertoires in COVID-19. Sequencing was performed with immunoSEQ multiplex PCR; in TCRdb, only in-frame clones are kept and a portion is missing. Of over 200,000 clones listed, 86% were seen once; the top ten hold roughly a sixth. The sequenced sample was PBMCs or T cells enriched from blood (not recorded which). These receptors were collected from a man aged 18-30 years who had recovered from COVID-19.

V gene TRBV19 combines with J gene TRBJ2-1; no reliable D call. CDR1 and CDR2 from the germline V gene are LNHDA and SQIVND (reference sequence). There are 13 residues in the CDR3. Trimming left V 3 bases short and J 4 bases short, with 7 bases between. This CDR3 reads CASSISGYNEQFF. The CDR3, as DNA: TGTGCCAGTAGTATTTCGGGTTACAATGAGCAGTTCTTC.

The gene calls are TRBV4-1 and TRBJ1-1; D is unclear. CDR1 and CDR2 from the germline V gene are MGHRA and YSYEKL. The CDR3 is made up of 16 amino acids. Trimming removed 1 base at V and 4 bases at J, with 16 bases between. This CDR3 is CASSQVAIEVGTEAFF. CDR3 nucleotide sequence: TGCGCCAGCAGCCAAGTTGCCATAGAGGTGGGCACTGAAGCTTTCTTT.

The chain joins TRBV10-3 to TRBJ1-4; a possible D gene is TRBD1 (5 bases). This CDR3 contains 14 residues. Between the trimmed V and J ends, which lost 2 bases and 6 bases, there was a span of 10 bases. Germline CDR1 and CDR2: ENHRY and SYGVKD. CDR3 protein: CAISEGGDDEKLFF. The DNA of the CDR3 is TGTGCCATCAGTGAGGGGGGGGATGATGAAAAACTGTTTTTT.

The CDR3 bases are TGCGCCAGCCGAGCAGGGATGAAGGAGACCCAGTACTTC. It is translated as CASRAGMKETQYF. The chain is built from TRBV5-1 and TRBJ2-5; D may be TRBD1 (5 bases). This CDR3 contains 13 residues. V lost 7 bases, J lost 5 bases, and 15 bases lay in between. CDR1 is SGHRS, CDR2 YFSETQ, per germline.

The chain uses TRBV28 and TRBJ2-7, with TRBD1 matching over 7 bases. Losses at the gene ends were 7 bases for V and 0 bases for J; bases not matched to a gene: 9. The CDR3 totals 15 residues. Germline V gene data show CDR1 as MDHEN and CDR2 as SYDVKM. In nucleotides, the CDR3 is TGTGCCAGCACGGTGGGACAGCAGAGCTCCTACGAGCAGTACTTC. It specifies CASTVGQQSSYEQYF.

The V gene is TRBV6-4, the J gene TRBJ1-1; D is possibly TRBD1 (6 bases). V dropped 5 bases and J dropped 1 base, with 11 bases sitting between them. Germline CDR1 reads MRHNA; CDR2 reads SNTAGT. The length of the CDR3 is 14 residues. The CDR3, as DNA: TGTGCCAGCAGTCTGAACAGGGCGAACACTGAAGCTTTCTTT. Protein sequence: CASSLNRANTEAFF.

The J gene is TRBJ2-1, the V gene TRBV30; 8 nucleotides agree with TRBD2. The CDR3 spans 13 residues. Germline values: CDR1 GTSNPN, CDR2 SVGIG (reference sequence). The junction had 7 bases not matched to a gene; V was cut back by 0 bases and J by 12 bases. DNA for the CDR3: TGTGCCTGGAGTGTAGGTCTAGCGGGTAGGCAGTTCTTC. It is translated as CAWSVGLAGRQFF.

The V call is TRBV18, the J call TRBJ1-1; D might be TRBD1 (6 bases). V lost 5 bases to trimming and J lost 1 base, with 8 bases between them. Germline CDR1 KGHSH, CDR2 LQKENI. The length of the CDR3 is 13 residues. The CDR3 here is CASSADRNTEAFF. Written as DNA, the CDR3 is TGTGCCAGCTCAGCGGACAGGAACACTGAAGCTTTCTTT.

The chain employs TRBV7-3 and TRBJ2-7; the match to TRBD2 covers 8 bases. V lost 8 bases, J lost 1 base, and 4 bases stayed unmatched. The CDR3 extends over 13 amino acids. CDR1 is SGHTA and CDR2 is FQGTGA in the germline V gene. CDR3 region: CASLREGSYEQYF. The CDR3 nucleotides are TGTGCCAGCCTCCGGGAGGGTTCCTACGAGCAGTACTTC.

This chain joins TRBV28 and TRBJ1-4; TRBD1 aligns across 7 bases. In germline, CDR1 is MDHEN, CDR2 SYDVKM. This CDR3 region has 18 residues. V trimming: 2 bases; J trimming: 6 bases; junction bases outside the gene matches: 15. CDR3 coding DNA: TGTGCCAGCAGTTTAGAGACCCAGGGGGTAAAGGGCGATGAAAAACTGTTTTTT. This codes for CASSLETQGVKGDEKLFF.

In DNA, the CDR3 is TGTGCCAGCAGTGATCGGGTTATCAATCAGCCCCAGCATTTT. Amino acids: CASSDRVINQPQHF. The chain employs TRBV2 and TRBJ1-5; D not certain. The V end was cut by 3 bases, the J end by 3 bases, with 9 bases between. The CDR3 is 14 residues long. Germline values: CDR1 SNHLY, CDR2 FYNNEI.

The chain joins TRBV7-9 to TRBJ2-7; 8 bases agree with TRBD1. The junction had 12 bases not matched to a gene; V was cut back by 4 bases and J by 7 bases. Germline CDR1 and CDR2: SEHNR and FQNEAQ (reference sequence). The CDR3 runs to 15 residues. CDR3 protein: CASSSPSTGVLEQYF. The CDR3 DNA reads TGTGCCAGCAGCTCGCCGTCGACAGGGGTACTAGAGCAGTACTTC.

This clone was counted between two and nine times. This chain links TRBV28 with TRBJ1-1; D might be TRBD1 (5 bases). V gave up 6 bases and J gave up 1 base, with 9 bases separating them. This CDR3 is 13 amino acids long. Germline CDR1 is MDHEN and CDR2 is SYDVKM. CDR3: CASSFDRNTEAFF. The CDR3, as DNA: TGTGCCAGCAGCTTTGACAGGAACACTGAAGCTTTCTTT.

This chain uses TRBV12-3 or TRBV12-4 with TRBJ1-2; D call uncertain. The CDR3 has 12 residues. The germline V and J ends were trimmed by 3 bases and 4 bases, with 6 bases remaining between them. The CDR3 DNA follows: TGTGCCAGCAGTTTTGACTCCTATGGCTACACCTTC. Translated: CASSFDSYGYTF.

The V call is TRBV5-1, the J call TRBJ2-2; 7 bases fit TRBD2. The V gene end was trimmed by 2 bases and the J gene end by 4 bases; junction bases not matched to a gene: 2. In germline, CDR1 is SGHRS, CDR2 YFSETQ. The CDR3 is made up of 14 amino acids. CDR3 residues: CASSLLALTGELFF. The CDR3 region has the DNA TGCGCCAGCAGCTTACTAGCGCTCACCGGGGAGCTGTTTTTT.

The V and J genes are TRBV5-1 and TRBJ2-1, with D possibly TRBD1 on 5 matching bases. V gave up 1 base and J gave up 0 bases, with 11 bases separating them. This CDR3 comprises 16 residues. Germline V gene data show CDR1 as SGHRS and CDR2 as YFSETQ. This CDR3 is CASSLFAGNSYNEQFF. The CDR3 DNA reads TGCGCCAGCAGCTTGTTTGCAGGGAACTCCTACAATGAGCAGTTCTTC.

The chain couples TRBV21-1 to TRBJ1-6. TRBV21-1 is recorded as a pseudogene. This CDR3 contains 18 residues. CDR3 nucleotides: TGTGCCAGCAGCAAATCAGGTCTGAGGGCAGTAAGACATTCACCCCTCCACTTT. Its protein is CASSKSGLRAVRHSPLHF.

This clone was observed a handful of times. The chain uses TRBV14 and TRBJ1-4, with a weak D call TRBD1 (6 bases). The germline V gene encodes CDR1 SGHDN and CDR2 FVKESK. V lost 3 bases and J 8 bases, leaving 10 bases between the germline ends. The CDR3 extends over 13 amino acids. CDR3 bases: TGTGCCAGCAGCCAGGGGGCGCGGGAAAAACTGTTTTTT. This translates into CASSQGAREKLFF.

This chain links TRBV28 with TRBJ2-7; 10 bases agree with TRBD2. With 3 bases clipped from V and 5 bases from J, the junction kept 13 bases outside the gene matches. Germline V gene lookup returns CDR1 MDHEN and CDR2 SYDVKM. The CDR3 covers 17 residues. CDR3 amino acids: CASSLAGLARVIHEQYF. CDR3 DNA: TGTGCCAGCAGTTTGGCGGGACTAGCGCGGGTGATCCACGAGCAGTACTTC.

The genes are TRBV9 and TRBJ2-2, with D possibly TRBD1 on 6 matching bases. The germline V and J ends were trimmed by 4 bases and 5 bases, with 18 bases remaining between them. Germline V gives CDR1 SGDLS, CDR2 YYNGEE. The CDR3 spans 16 residues. The CDR3 nucleotides are TGTGCCAGCAGCCCGGGACATTCTACGGGGACCGGGGAGCTGTTTTTT. The encoded protein is CASSPGHSTGTGELFF.

The chain uses TRBV27 and TRBJ2-4; 9 bases map to TRBD2. This CDR3 region has 14 residues. The ends lost 4 bases at V and 6 bases at J; junction bases unmatched: 4. CDR1 and CDR2 (germline): MNHEY, SMNVEV (reference sequence). The CDR3 loop is CASSYRRGGNIQYF. The CDR3, as DNA: TGTGCCAGCAGTTATCGGCGGGGGGGAAACATTCAGTACTTC.